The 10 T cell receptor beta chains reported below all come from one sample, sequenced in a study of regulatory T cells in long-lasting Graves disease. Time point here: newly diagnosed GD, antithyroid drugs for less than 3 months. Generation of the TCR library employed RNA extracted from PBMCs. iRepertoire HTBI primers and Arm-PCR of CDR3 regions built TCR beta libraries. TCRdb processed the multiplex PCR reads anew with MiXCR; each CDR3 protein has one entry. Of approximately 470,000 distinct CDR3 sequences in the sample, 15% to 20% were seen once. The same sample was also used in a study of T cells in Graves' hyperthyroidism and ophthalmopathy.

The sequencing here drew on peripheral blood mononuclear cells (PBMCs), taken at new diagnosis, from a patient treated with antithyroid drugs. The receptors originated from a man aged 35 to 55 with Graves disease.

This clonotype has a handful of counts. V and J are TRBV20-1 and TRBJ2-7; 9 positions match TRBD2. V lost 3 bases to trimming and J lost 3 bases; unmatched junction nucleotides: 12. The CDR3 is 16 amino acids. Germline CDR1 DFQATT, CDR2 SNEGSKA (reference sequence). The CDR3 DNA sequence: TGCAGTGCTAGTCCTAGCGGGAACCCAATCCACTACGAGCAGTACTTC. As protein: CSASPSGNPIHYEQYF.

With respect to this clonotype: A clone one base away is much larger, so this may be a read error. CDR3 amino acids: CASSQGGTSGVYEQYF. For the CDR3, the DNA is TGTGCCAGCAGCCAAGGAGGGACTAGCGGAGTCTACGAGCAGTACTTC. The gene calls are TRBV3-1 and TRBJ2-7; the match to TRBD2 covers 11 bases. CDR1 and CDR2 from the germline V gene are LGHDT and YNNKEL (reference sequence). V lost 1 base and J lost 3; bases outside the gene matches: 5. The CDR3 is 16 residues long.

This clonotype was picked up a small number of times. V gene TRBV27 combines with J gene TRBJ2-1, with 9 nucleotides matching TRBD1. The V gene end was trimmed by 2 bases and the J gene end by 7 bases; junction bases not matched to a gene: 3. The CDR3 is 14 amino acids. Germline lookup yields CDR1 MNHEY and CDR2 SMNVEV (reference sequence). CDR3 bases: TGTGCCAGCAGTTTAGGGACAGGGAAAAATGAGCAGTTCTTC. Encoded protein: CASSLGTGKNEQFF.

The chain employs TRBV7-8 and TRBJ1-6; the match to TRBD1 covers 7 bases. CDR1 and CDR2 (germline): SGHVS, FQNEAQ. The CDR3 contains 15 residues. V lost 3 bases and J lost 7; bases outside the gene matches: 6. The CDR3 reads CASSFNRGGNSPLHF. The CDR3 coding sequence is TGTGCCAGCAGCTTTAACAGGGGAGGCAATTCACCCCTCCACTTT. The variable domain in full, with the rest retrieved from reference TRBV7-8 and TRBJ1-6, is GAGVSQSPRYKVAKRGQDVALRCDPISGHVSLFWYQQALGQGPEFLTYFQNEAQLDKSGLPSDRFFAERPEGSVSTLKIQRTQQEDSAVYLCASSFNRGGNSPLHFGNGTRLTVT.

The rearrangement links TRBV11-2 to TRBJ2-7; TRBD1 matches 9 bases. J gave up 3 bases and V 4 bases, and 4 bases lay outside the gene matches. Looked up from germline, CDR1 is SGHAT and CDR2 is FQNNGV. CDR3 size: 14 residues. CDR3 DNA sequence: TGTGCCAGCAGCTACACAGGGGGCGTCTACGAGCAGTACTTC. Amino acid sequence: CASSYTGGVYEQYF.

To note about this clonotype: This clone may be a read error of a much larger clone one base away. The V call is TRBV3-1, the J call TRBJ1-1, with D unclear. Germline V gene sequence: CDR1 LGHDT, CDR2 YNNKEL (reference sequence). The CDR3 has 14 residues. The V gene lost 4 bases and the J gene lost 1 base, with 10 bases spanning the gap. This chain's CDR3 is CASSLGEANTEAFF. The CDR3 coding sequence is TGTGCCAGCAGCCTGGGAGAAGCGAACACTGAAGCTTTCTTT.

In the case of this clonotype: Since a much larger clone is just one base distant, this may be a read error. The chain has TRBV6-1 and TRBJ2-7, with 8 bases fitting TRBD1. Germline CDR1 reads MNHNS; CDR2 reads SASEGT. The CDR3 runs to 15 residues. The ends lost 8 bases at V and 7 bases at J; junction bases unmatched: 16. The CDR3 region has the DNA TGTGCCAGCGAACCCTCGGACAGGGCGCCACGAGAGCAGTACTTC. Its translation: CASEPSDRAPREQYF.

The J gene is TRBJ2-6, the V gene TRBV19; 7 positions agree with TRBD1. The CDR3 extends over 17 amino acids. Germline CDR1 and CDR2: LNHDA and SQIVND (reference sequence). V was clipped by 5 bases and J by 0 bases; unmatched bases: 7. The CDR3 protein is CASSAQTGISGANVLTF. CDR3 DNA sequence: TGTGCCAGTAGTGCCCAGACAGGGATCTCTGGGGCCAACGTCCTGACTTTC.

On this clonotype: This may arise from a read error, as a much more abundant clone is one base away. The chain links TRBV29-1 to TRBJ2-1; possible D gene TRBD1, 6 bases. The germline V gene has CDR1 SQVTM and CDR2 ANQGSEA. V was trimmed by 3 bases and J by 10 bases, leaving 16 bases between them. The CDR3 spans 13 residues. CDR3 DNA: TGCAGCGTTGAGGCAGGTGGGGGCTACGAGCAGTTCTTC. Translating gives CSVEAGGGYEQFF.

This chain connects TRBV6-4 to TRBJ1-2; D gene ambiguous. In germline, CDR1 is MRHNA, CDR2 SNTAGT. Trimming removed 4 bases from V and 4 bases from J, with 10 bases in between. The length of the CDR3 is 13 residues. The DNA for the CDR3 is TGTGCCAGCAGTGCAAGCCTTGGCTATGGCTACACCTTC. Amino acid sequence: CASSASLGYGYTF.